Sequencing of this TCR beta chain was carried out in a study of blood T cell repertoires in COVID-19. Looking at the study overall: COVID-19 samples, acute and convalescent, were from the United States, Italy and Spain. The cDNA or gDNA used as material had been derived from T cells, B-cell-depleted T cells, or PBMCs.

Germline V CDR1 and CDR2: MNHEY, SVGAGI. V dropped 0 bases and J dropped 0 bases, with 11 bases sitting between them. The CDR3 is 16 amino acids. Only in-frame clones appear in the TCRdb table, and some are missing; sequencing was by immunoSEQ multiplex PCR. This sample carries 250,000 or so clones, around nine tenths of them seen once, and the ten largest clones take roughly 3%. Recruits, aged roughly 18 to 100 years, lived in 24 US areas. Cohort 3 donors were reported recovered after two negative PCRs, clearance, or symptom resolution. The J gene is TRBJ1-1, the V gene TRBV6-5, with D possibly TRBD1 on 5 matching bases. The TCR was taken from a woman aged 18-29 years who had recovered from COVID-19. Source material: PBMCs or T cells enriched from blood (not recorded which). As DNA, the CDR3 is TGTGCCAGCAGTTACTCGATTGGGGCATTGAACACTGAAGCTTTCTTT. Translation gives CASSYSIGALNTEAFF.